This T cell receptor (beta chain) was captured in a study of blood T cell repertoires in COVID-19. Background on the study: PBMCs, B-cell-depleted T cells, or T cells provided the cDNA or gDNA that made up the material.

The CDR3 extends over 16 amino acids. The V end lost 5 bases, the J end lost 3 bases, and 17 bases lay between the germline ends. Germline V gene lookup returns CDR1 MGHRA and CDR2 YSYEKL. Authors' processing steps: Amplifying reference gene primers gave estimates of nucleated cell counts. Data came from immunoSEQ multiplex PCR; TCRdb stores just in-frame clones and leaves some out. V and J calls and clone size are as listed in that table; D and trimming were resolved from the DNA. The repertoire includes approximately 150,000 clones, around 90% of them detected once, and roughly 1.5% sits in the top ten.

The chain recombines TRBV4-1 with TRBJ1-5; perhaps TRBD1 as D (6 bases). This sequence originates from a human donor in a cohort sampled during active COVID-19. Sequenced material: peripheral blood. DNA for the CDR3: TGCGCCAGCAGCGCAATGCCCGGACAGTTCAATCAGCCCCAGCATTTT. Residues: CASSAMPGQFNQPQHF.